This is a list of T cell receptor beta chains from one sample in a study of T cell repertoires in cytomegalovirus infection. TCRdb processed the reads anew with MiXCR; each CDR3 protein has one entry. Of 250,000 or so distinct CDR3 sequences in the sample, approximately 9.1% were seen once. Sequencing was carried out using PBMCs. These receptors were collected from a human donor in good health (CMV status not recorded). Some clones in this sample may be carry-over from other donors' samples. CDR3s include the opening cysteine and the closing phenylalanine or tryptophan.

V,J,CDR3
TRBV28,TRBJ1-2,CASGGTSDYGYTF
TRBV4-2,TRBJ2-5,CDSSQDFLAGGLQYF
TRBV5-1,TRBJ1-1,CASSLVANGGNTEAFF
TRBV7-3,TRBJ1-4,CASSTPGDNEKLFF
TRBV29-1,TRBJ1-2,CSVESQEIPNYGYTF
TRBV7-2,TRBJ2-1,CASSFSGLAGAYEQFF
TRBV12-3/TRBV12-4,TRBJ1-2,CASGGNTGGYTF
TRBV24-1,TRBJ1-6,CATRAQGNSPLHF
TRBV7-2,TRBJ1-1,CASSLMVLGTEAFF
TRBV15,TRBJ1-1,CATSRGRTNTEAFF
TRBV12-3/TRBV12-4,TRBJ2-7,CASSPPSRTGSHEQYF
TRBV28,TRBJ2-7,CASVRHRDSYEQYF
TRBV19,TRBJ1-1,CASSIREGGWNTEAFF
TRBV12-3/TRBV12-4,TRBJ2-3,CASSFGSWLQPTDTQYF
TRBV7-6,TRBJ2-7,CASSPRSVYEQYF
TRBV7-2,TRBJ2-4,CASSSSPEGIQYF
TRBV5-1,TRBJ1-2,CASSPQGGTGAKGYTF
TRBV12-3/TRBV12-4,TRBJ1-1,CASSPGTRGYTEAFF
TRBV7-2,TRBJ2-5,CASSLAWQETQYF
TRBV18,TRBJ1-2,CASSAGGQGRNGYTF
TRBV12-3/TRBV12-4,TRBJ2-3,CASASTDTQYF
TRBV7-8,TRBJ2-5,CASSTTGIIETQYF
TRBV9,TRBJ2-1,CASSVGGGALYNEQFF
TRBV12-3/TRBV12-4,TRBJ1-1,CASRGQGGMNTEAFF
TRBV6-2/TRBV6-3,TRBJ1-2,CASGEGLGGYGYTF
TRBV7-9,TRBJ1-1,CASSSLTGTGEAFF
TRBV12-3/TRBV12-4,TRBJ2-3,CASSPQKGIGTDTQYF
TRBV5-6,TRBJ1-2,CASSLAGTGGNGYTF
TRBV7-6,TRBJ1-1,CASSTSAGRTEAFF
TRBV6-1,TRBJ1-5,CASSGGQGVSNQPQHF
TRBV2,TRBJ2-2,CASSERATANTGELFF
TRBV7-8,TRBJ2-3,CASSGGRTDTQYF
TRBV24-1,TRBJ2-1,CATSDVLLGGGRQFF
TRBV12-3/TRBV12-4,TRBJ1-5,CASRQGPGPQHF
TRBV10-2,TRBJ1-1,CASSDLSGEGTEAFF
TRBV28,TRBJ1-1,CASALVRQGQGEAFF
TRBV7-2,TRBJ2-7,CASSLGSGAVYEQYF
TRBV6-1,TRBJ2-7,CASSGDRNYEQYF
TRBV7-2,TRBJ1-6,CASSLGPARVGSPLHF
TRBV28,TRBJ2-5,CASSSRTGTETQYF
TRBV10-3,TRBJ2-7,CAISESGQGSYEQYF
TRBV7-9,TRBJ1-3,CASLRTDRNTIYF
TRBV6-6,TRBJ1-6,CASTTRGEGSPLHF
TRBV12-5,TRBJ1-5,CASVSGQGNQPQHF
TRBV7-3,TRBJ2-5,CASSLTSGLRETQYF
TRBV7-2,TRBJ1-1,CASSPTRILGAFF
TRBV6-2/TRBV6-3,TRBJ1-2,CASVGTVFRSYTF
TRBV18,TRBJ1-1,CASSPRQDTEAFF
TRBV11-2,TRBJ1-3,CASSLKGKNSGNTIYF
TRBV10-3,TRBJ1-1,CAIGRGGGTEAFF
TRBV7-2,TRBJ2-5,CASSLVLGRQETQYF
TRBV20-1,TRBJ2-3,CSASNPAGGTDTQYF
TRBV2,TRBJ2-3,CASSEALTGRYTQYF
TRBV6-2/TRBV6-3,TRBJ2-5,CASSRRQGVGGQETQYF